The source of this TCR beta chain is a study of blood T cell repertoires in COVID-19. The wider study: Acute-phase and convalescent COVID-19 samples originated in the United States, Italy and Spain. In each case, the material was cDNA or gDNA derived from T cells, B-cell-depleted T cells, or PBMCs.

Methods used by the authors: By means of reference gene primer amplification, nucleated cell counts were estimated. Method: immunoSEQ multiplex PCR; TCRdb's copy keeps in-frame clones and lacks some. That table gives V, J and clone size, and the DNA gave D and trimming. The sample has approximately 75,000 clones; approximately 92% are singletons. V shed 7 bases and J 6 bases; nucleotides not matched to a gene: 9. Germline lookup yields CDR1 MNHNY and CDR2 SVGAGI (reference sequence). The CDR3 runs to 14 residues. This clonotype was sampled from a human donor in a cohort sampled during active COVID-19. Input material: peripheral blood. This chain connects TRBV6-6 to TRBJ1-5; TRBD1 matches at 7 bases. This CDR3 is CASKVGTDRQPQHF. CDR3 in DNA: TGTGCCAGCAAGGTGGGGACAGACCGTCAGCCCCAGCATTTT.